The following is a TCR beta chain sequence with its context. Antigen unknown. This sample was taken from a study of Ad26.COV2.S vaccination and SARS-CoV-2 variants. Study context: Ad26.COV2.S was injected intramuscularly once or twice, 56 days apart. Findings of the study overall: In vaccinated individuals, spike-specific CD8+ and CD4+ T cell responses reportedly displayed substantial breadth. Breadth of non-spike TCRs did not differ between vaccinees and placebo recipients.

Assay: immunoSEQ multiplex PCR; the TCRdb copy retains only in-frame clones and omits some. The sample yields hundreds of thousands of clones, more than 75% seen once. The treatment denotes: some 19 received Ad26.COV2.S at low or high dose, single or two shots; 5 received placebo; per-sample allocation not given. Samples came from day 63 after the first vaccine or placebo injection. The TCR originated in a person between 18 and 60 years old who received the Ad26.COV2.S COVID-19 vaccine or a placebo. The starting material was peripheral blood, obtained in a trial of Ad26.COV2.S vaccine versus placebo.

CDR3 region: CASSLRGGLIGGETQYF. CDR3 in DNA: TGTGCCAGCAGCTTAAGGGGCGGTCTAATCGGAGGCGAGACCCAGTACTTC. The rearrangement links TRBV5-4 to TRBJ2-5; possibly TRBD1 or TRBD2 for D (5 bases each). Looked up from germline, CDR1 is SGHNT and CDR2 is YYREEE (reference sequence). CDR3 size: 17 residues. Trimming shortened V by 2 bases and J by 5 bases, and 22 bases separated the two germline ends.